The 5 T cell receptor beta chains below come from one sample, sequenced in a study of T cell responses to AZD1222 COVID-19 vaccine (dated by TCRdb to the early 2020s). The time point label, as the study defines it: about 28 days (+/-7) after the second vaccine dose. What this sample's treatment or condition label stands for: meningococcal conjugate vaccine given as trial control. Libraries were constructed by the immunoSEQ multiplex PCR assay. TCRdb carries this immuneACCESS record with in-frame sequences only. Its versions omit some clonotypes, under half of them owing to an unresolved V gene in the studies checked, with the rest unexplained. Here the sample has over 100,000 clones; 85% occur a single time. The ten largest account for approximately 8% of the sample. The sequences come from peripheral blood, collected 28 days after the second dose of the MenACWY control vaccine. The receptors come from an adult who received the MenACWY meningococcal vaccine as a control.

The chain combines TRBV4-1 with TRBJ2-3; D remains unclear. The V gene lost 9 bases and the J gene lost 8 bases, with 12 bases spanning the gap. Germline lookup yields CDR1 MGHRA and CDR2 YSYEKL. The CDR3 loop spans 11 amino acids. Here the CDR3 reads CASEALGTQYF. DNA for the CDR3: TGCGCCAGTGAAGCGTTAGGTACGCAGTATTTT.

This rearrangement joins TRBV20-1 to TRBJ1-5; no firm D call. Looked up from germline, CDR1 is DFQATT and CDR2 is SNEGSKA (reference sequence). The CDR3 totals 11 residues. Trimming removed 1 base from V and 7 bases from J, with 5 bases in between. The CDR3 region is CSARGYQPQHF. The CDR3 DNA follows: TGCAGTGCTAGAGGGTACCAGCCCCAGCATTTT.

J is TRBJ1-6 and V is TRBV25-1, with D unresolved. The germline V gene encodes CDR1 MGHDK and CDR2 SYGVNS. The V gene lost 3 bases and the J gene lost 13 bases, with 19 bases spanning the gap. The CDR3 is 15 amino acids. The CDR3, as DNA: TGTGCCAGCAGTGACCTCTACCGGGAATCAGACCCCCTCCACTTT. Protein product: CASSDLYRESDPLHF.

The rearrangement joins TRBV15 to TRBJ2-1; D gene uncertain. The CDR3 is 14 residues long. The V gene's germline CDR1 is LNHNV and CDR2 YYDKDF (reference sequence). Trimming took 4 bases from V and 0 from J, leaving 7 bases between them. Here the CDR3 reads CATSNASSYNEQFF. As DNA, the CDR3 is TGTGCCACCAGCAACGCAAGCTCCTACAATGAGCAGTTCTTC.

This clone was found a few times. Other DNA sequences from this sample encode an identical CDR3 as well. J is TRBJ2-7 and V is TRBV5-1; unclear D gene. CDR1 SGHRS and CDR2 YFSETQ come from the germline V gene. This CDR3 has 13 residues. The V and J ends lost 3 bases and 1 base respectively, with 8 bases between them. In DNA, the CDR3 is TGCGCCAGCAGCTCGGACCCGTCCTACGAGCAGTACTTC. It specifies CASSSDPSYEQYF. The full variable domain, rest sourced from reference TRBV5-1 and TRBJ2-7, is KAGVTQTPRYLIKTRGQQVTLSCSPISGHRSVSWYQQTPGQGLQFLFEYFSETQRNKGNFPGRFSGRQFSNSRSEMNVSTLELGDSALYLCASSSDPSYEQYFGPGTRLTVT.